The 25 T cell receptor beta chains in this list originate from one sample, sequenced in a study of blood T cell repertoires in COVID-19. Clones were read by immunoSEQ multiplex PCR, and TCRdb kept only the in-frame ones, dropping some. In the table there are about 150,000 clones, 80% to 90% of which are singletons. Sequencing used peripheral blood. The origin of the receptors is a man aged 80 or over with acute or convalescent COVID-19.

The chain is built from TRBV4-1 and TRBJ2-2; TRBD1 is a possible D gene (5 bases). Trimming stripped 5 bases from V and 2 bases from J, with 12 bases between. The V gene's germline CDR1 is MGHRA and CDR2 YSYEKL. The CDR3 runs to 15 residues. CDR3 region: CASSITQGNTGELFF. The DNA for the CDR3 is TGCGCCAGCAGCATAACGCAGGGTAACACCGGGGAGCTGTTTTTT.

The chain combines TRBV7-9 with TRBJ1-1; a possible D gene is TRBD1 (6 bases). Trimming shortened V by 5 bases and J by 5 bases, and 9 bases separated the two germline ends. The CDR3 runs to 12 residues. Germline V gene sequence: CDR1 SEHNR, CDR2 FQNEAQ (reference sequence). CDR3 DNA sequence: TGTGCCAGCAGCCAGGGACAAACTGAAGCTTTCTTT. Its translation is CASSQGQTEAFF.

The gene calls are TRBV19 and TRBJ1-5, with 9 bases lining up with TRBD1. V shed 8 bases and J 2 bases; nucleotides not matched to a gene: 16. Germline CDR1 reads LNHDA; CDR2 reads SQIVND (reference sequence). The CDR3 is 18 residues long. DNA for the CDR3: TGTGCCAGTGGGGGGGGACAGGGAACGTTGGCGGGCAATCAGCCCCAGCATTTT. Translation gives CASGGGQGTLAGNQPQHF.

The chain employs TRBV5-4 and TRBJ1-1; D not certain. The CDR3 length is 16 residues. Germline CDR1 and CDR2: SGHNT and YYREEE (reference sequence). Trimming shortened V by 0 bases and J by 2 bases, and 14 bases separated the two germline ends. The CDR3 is CASSLVIGQANTEAFF. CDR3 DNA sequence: TGTGCCAGCAGCTTGGTAATTGGGCAGGCAAACACTGAAGCTTTCTTT.

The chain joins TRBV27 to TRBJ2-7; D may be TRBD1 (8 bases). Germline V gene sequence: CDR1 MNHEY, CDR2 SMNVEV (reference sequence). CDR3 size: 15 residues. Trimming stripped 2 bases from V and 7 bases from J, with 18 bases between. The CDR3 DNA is TGTGCCAGCAGTTTACAGGGGGCGGGAGTCTATGAGCAGTACTTC. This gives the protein CASSLQGAGVYEQYF.

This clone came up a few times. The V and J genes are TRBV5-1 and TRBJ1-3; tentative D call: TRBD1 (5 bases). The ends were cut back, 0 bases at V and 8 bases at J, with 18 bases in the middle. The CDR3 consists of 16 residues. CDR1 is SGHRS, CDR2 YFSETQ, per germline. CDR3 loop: CASSLASGQGLDTIYF. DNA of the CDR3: TGCGCCAGCAGCTTGGCCTCGGGCCAGGGACTAGACACCATATATTTT. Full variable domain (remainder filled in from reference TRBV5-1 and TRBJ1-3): KAGVTQTPRYLIKTRGQQVTLSCSPISGHRSVSWYQQTPGQGLQFLFEYFSETQRNKGNFPGRFSGRQFSNSRSEMNVSTLELGDSALYLCASSLASGQGLDTIYFGEGSWLTVV.

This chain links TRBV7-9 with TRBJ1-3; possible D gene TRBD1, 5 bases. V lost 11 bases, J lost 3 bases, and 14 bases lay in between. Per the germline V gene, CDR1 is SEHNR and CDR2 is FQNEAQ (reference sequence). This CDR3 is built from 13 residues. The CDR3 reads CAFGASFGNTIYF. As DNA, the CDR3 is TGTGCCTTTGGGGCAAGCTTTGGAAACACCATATATTTT.

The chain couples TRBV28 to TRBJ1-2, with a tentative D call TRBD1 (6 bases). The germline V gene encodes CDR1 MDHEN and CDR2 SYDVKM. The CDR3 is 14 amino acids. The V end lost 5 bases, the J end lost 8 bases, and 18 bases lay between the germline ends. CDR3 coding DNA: TGTGCCAGCAGTGTCCGACAGGAACCTCGGGGCTACACCTTC. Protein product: CASSVRQEPRGYTF.

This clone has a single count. DNA for the CDR3: TGTGCCAGCAGCCTCGGGACAGCCATAGAAGCTTTCTTT. Its translation is CASSLGTAIEAFF. This rearrangement joins TRBV28 to TRBJ1-1; 7 nucleotides align to TRBD1. The germline gives CDR1 MDHEN, CDR2 SYDVKM. The V and J ends lost 6 bases and 8 bases, in that order; junction bases with no gene match: 9. The CDR3 sequence is 13 residues long.

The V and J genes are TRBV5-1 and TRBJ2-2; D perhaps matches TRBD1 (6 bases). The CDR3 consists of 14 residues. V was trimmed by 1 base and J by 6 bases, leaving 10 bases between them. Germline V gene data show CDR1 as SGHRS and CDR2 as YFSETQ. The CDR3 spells CASSLRGSSGELFF. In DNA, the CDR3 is TGCGCCAGCAGCTTGAGGGGGAGTTCCGGGGAGCTGTTTTTT.

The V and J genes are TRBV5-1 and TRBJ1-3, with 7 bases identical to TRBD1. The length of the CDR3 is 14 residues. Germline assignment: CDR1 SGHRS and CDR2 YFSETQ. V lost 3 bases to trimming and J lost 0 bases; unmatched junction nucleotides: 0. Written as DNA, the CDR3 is TGCGCCAGCAGCTGGGACAGCTCTGGAAACACCATATATTTT. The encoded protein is CASSWDSSGNTIYF.

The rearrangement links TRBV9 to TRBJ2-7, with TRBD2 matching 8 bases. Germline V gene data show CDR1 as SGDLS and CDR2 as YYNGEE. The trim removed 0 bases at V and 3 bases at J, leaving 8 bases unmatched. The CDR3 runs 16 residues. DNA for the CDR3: TGTGCCAGCAGCGTAGGACCCACTAGCGGCTTCTACGAGCAGTACTTC. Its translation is CASSVGPTSGFYEQYF.

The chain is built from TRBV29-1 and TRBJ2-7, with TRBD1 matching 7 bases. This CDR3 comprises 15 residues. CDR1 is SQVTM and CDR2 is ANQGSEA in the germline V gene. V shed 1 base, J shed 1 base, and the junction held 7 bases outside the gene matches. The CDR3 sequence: CSVEGSARGSYEQYF. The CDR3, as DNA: TGCAGCGTTGAAGGTTCGGCCAGGGGGTCCTACGAGCAGTACTTC.

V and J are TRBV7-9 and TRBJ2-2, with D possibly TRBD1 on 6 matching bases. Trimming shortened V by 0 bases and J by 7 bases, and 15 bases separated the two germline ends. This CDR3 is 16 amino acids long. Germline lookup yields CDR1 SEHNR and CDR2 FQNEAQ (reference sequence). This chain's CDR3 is CASSLASGAMDGELFF. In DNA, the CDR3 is TGTGCCAGCAGCTTAGCTTCAGGGGCGATGGACGGGGAGCTGTTTTTT. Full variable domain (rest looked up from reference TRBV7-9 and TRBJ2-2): DTGVSQNPRHKITKRGQNVTFRCDPISEHNRLYWYRQTLGQGPEFLTYFQNEAQLEKSRLLSDRFSAERPKGSFSTLEIQRTEQGDSAMYLCASSLASGAMDGELFFGEGSRLTVL.

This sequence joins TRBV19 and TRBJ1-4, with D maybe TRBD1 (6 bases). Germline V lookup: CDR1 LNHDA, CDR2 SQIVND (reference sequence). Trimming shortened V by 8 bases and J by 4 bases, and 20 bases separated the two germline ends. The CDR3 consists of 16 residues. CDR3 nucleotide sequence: TGTGCCAGTGGGGAACAAAGAGGACAGATTAATGAAAAACTGTTTTTT. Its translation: CASGEQRGQINEKLFF. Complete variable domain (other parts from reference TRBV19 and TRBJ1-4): DGGITQSPKYLFRKEGQNVTLSCEQNLNHDAMYWYRQDPGQGLRLIYYSQIVNDFQKGDIAEGYSVSREKKESFPLTVTSAQKNPTAFYLCASGEQRGQINEKLFFGSGTQLSVL.

In nucleotides, the CDR3 is TGCGCCAGCAGCTCGCTAGCAAATTCGAACACCGGGGAGCTGTTTTTT. This gives the protein CASSSLANSNTGELFF. The chain links TRBV5-1 to TRBJ2-2; D may be TRBD2 (5 bases). This CDR3 comprises 16 residues. Germline CDR1 is SGHRS and CDR2 is YFSETQ. V was pared by 3 bases and J by 0 bases, with 12 bases between.

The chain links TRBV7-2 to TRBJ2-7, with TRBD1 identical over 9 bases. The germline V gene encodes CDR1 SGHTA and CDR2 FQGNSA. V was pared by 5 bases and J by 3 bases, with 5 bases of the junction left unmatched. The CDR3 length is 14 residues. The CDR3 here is CASSDRQGGYEQYF. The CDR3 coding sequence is TGTGCCAGCAGCGACAGACAGGGGGGCTACGAGCAGTACTTC.

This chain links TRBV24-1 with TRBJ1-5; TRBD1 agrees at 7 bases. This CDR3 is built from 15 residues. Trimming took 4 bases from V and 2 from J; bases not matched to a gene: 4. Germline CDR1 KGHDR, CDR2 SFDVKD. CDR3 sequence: CATSEPGTGNQPQHF. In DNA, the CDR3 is TGTGCCACCAGTGAACCCGGGACAGGCAATCAGCCCCAGCATTTT.

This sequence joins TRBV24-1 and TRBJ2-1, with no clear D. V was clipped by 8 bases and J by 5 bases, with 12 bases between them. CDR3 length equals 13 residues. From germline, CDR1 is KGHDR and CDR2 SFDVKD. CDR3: CATKTHRDNEQFF. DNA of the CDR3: TGTGCCACCAAAACTCACCGGGACAATGAGCAGTTCTTC.

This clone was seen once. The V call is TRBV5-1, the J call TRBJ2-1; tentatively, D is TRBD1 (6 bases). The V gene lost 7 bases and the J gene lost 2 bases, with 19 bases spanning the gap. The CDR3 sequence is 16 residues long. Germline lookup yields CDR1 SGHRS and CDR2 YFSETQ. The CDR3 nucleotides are TGCGCCAGCTCCGCCGCCGGGACACCCGCCTACAATGAGCAGTTCTTC. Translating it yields CASSAAGTPAYNEQFF.

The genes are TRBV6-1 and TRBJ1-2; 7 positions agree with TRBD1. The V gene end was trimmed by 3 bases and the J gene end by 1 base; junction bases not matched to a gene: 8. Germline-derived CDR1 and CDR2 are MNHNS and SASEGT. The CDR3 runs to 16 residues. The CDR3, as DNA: TGTGCCAGCAGTGAGCTCTGGGACAGCTATAACTATGGCTACACCTTC. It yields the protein CASSELWDSYNYGYTF.

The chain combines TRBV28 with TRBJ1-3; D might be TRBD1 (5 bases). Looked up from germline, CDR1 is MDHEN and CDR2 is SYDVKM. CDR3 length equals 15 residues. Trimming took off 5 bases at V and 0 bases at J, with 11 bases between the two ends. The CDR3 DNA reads TGTGCCAGCAGTGACACCAGGGACTCTGGAAACACCATATATTTT. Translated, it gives CASSDTRDSGNTIYF.

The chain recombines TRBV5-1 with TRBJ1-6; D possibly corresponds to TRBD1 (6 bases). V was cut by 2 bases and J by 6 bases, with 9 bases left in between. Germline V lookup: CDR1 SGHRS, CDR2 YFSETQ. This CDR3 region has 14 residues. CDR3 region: CASSLQGSNSPLHF. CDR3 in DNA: TGCGCCAGCAGCTTACAGGGAAGTAATTCACCCCTCCACTTT.

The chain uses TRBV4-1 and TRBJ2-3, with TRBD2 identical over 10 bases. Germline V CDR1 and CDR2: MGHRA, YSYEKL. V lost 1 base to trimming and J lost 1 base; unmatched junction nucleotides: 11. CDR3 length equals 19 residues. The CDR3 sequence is CASSQGPGLAQRGTDTQYF. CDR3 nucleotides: TGCGCCAGCAGCCAAGGGCCGGGACTAGCGCAAAGAGGCACAGATACGCAGTATTTT.

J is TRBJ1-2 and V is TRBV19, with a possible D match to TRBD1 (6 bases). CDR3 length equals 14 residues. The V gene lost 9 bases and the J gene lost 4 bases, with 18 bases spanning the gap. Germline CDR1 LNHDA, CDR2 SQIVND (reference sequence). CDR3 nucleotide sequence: TGTGCCAGCTCAAATCACAGGGTGCTCTATGGCTACACCTTC. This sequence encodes CASSNHRVLYGYTF.